This T cell receptor (beta chain) was found in a study of shared clonotypes between healthy human individuals. The germline gives CDR1 SGHRS, CDR2 YFSETQ. The CDR3 contains 16 residues. V gave up 0 bases and J gave up 4 bases; unmatched junction bases: 6. Only in-frame clones appear in the TCRdb table, and some are missing; sequencing was by immunoSEQ multiplex PCR. The repertoire holds hundreds of thousands of clones, with about 96% as singletons. Sample: naive CD4+ T cells sorted from blood. The sample's subset: CD45RA+ positively selected. The chain recombines TRBV5-1 with TRBJ2-2, with 7 positions matching TRBD2. The sequence came from a woman aged 25 to 45 in good health. The CDR3 DNA is TGCGCCAGCAGCTTGGGGGCGGGAGTGATCACCGGGGAGCTGTTTTTT. It yields the protein CASSLGAGVITGELFF.